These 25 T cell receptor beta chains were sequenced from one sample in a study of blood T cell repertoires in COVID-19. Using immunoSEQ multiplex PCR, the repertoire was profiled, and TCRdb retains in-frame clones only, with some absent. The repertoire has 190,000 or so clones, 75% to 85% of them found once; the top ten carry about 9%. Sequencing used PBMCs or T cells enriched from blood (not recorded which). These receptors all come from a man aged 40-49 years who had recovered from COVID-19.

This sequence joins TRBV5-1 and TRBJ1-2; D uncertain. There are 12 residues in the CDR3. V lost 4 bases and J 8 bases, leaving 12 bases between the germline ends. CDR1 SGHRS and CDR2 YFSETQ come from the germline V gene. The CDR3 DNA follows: TGCGCCAGCAGCATGGGAGGCGAGGGCTACACCTTC. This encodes CASSMGGEGYTF.

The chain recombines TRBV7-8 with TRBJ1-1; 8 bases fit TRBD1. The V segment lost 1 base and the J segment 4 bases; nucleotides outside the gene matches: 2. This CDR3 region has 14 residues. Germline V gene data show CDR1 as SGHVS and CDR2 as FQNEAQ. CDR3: CASSLDRGTTEAFF. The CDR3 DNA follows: TGTGCCAGCAGCTTAGACAGGGGGACCACTGAAGCTTTCTTT.

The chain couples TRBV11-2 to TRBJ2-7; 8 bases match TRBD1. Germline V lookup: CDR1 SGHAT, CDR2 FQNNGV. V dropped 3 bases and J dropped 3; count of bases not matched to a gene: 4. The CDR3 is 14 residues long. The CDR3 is CASSFGTGHYEQYF. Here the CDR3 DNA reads TGTGCCAGCAGCTTCGGGACAGGTCACTACGAGCAGTACTTC.

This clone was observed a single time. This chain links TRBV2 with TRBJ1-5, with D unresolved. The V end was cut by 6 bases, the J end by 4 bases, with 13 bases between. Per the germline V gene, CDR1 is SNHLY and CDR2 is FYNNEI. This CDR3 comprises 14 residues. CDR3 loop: CASSPVLLNQPQHF. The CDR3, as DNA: TGTGCCAGCAGCCCCGTACTGCTGAATCAGCCCCAGCATTTT.

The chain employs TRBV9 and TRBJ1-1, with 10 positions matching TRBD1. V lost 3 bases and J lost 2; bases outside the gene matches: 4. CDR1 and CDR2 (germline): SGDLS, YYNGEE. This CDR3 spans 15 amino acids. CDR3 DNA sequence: TGTGCCAGCAGCGCCCGGACAGGGGGAAACACTGAAGCTTTCTTT. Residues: CASSARTGGNTEAFF.

The CDR3 nucleotides are TGCGCCAGTAATACGGGAGGAGGGATGAACACTGAAGCTTTCTTT. It is translated as CASNTGGGMNTEAFF. The chain couples TRBV5-1 to TRBJ1-1, with unresolved D. There are 15 residues in the CDR3. The V gene lost 8 bases and the J gene lost 0 bases, with 17 bases spanning the gap. Looked up from germline, CDR1 is SGHRS and CDR2 is YFSETQ.

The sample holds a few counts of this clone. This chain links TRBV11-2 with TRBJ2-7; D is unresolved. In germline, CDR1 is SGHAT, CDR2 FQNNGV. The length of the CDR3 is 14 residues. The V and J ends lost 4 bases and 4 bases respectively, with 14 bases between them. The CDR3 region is CASSSVTTRYEQYF. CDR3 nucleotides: TGTGCCAGCAGCTCCGTAACCACAAGATACGAGCAGTACTTC.

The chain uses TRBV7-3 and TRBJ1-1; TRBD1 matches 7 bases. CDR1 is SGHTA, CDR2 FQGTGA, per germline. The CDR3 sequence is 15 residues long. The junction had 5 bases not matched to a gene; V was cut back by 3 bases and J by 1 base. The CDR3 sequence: CASSFDRVENTEAFF. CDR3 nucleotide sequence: TGTGCCAGCAGCTTTGACAGGGTGGAGAACACTGAAGCTTTCTTT.

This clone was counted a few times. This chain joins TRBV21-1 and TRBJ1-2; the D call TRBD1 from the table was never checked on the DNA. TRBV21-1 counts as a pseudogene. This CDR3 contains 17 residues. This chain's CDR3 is CASSNAPGRFSNYGYTF. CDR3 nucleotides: TGTGCCAGCAGCAATGCGCCAGGCCGATTCTCAAACTATGGCTACACCTTC.

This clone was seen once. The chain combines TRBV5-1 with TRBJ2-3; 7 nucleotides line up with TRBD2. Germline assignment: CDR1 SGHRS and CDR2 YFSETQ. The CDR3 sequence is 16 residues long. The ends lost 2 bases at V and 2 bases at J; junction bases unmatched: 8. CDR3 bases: TGCGCCAGCAGCTTCCGACTAGCCCAAAACACAGATACGCAGTATTTT. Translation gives CASSFRLAQNTDTQYF.

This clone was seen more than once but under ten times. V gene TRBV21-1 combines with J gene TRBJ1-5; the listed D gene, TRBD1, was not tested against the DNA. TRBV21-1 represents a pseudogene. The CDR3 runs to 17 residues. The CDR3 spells CASSTGDTGGDNQPQHF. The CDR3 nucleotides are TGTGCCAGCAGCACAGGAGATACAGGGGGCGACAATCAGCCCCAGCATTTT.

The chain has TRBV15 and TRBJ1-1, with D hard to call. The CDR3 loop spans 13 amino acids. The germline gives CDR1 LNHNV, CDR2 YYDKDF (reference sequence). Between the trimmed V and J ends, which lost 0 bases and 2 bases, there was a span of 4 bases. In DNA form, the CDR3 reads TGTGCCACCAGCAGAGACCTAAACACTGAAGCTTTCTTT. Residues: CATSRDLNTEAFF.

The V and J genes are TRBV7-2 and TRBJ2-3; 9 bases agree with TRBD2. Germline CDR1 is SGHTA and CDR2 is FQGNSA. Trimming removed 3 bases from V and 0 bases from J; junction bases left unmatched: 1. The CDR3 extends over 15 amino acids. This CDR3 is CASSFTSGSTDTQYF. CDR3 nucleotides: TGTGCCAGCAGCTTTACTAGCGGGAGCACAGATACGCAGTATTTT.

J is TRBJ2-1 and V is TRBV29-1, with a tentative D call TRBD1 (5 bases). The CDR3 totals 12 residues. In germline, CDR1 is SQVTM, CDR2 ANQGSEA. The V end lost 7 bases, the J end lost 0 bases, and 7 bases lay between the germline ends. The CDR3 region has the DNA TGCAGCGGGACACACTCCTACAATGAGCAGTTCTTC. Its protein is CSGTHSYNEQFF.

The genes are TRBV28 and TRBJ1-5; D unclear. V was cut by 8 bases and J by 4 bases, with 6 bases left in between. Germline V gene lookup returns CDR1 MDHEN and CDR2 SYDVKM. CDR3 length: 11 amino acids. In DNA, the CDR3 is TGTGCCAGCTCGGTAAATCAGCCCCAGCATTTT. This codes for CASSVNQPQHF. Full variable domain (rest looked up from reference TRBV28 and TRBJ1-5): DVKVTQSSRYLVKRTGEKVFLECVQDMDHENMFWYRQDPGLGLRLIYFSYDVKMKEKGDIPEGYSVSREKKERFSLILESASTNQTSMYLCASSVNQPQHFGDGTRLSIL.

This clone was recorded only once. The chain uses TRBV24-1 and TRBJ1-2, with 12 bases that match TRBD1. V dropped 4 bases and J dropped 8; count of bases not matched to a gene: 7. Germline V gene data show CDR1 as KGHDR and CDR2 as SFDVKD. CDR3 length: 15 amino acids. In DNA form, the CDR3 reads TGTGCCACCAGTGAAGCGGGACAGGGGGCAGGAGGCTACACCTTC. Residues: CATSEAGQGAGGYTF.

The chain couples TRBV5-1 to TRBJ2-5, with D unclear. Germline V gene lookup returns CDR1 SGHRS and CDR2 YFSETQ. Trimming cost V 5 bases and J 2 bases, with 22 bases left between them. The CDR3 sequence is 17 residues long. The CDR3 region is CASSRSSSANGQETQYF. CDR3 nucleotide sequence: TGCGCCAGCAGTAGGAGCAGTTCGGCGAATGGGCAAGAGACCCAGTACTTC.

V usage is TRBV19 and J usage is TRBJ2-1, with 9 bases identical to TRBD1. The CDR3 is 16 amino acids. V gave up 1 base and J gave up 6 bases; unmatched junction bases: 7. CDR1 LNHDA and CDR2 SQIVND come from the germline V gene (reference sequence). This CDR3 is CASSIVGTGKVNEQFF. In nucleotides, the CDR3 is TGTGCCAGTAGTATAGTCGGGACAGGGAAGGTCAATGAGCAGTTCTTC.

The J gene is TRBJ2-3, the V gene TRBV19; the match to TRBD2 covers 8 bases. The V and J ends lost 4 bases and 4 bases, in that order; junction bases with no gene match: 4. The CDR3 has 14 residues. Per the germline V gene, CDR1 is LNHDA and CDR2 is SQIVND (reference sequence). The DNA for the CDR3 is TGTGCCAGTAGTACACGGACTAGCCCAGATACGCAGTATTTT. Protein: CASSTRTSPDTQYF.

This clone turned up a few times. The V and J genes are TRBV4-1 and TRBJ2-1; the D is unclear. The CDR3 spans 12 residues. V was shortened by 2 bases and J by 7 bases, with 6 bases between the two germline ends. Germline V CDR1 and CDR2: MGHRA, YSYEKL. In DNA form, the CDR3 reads TGCGCCAGCAGCCAACTAGGTAATGAGCAGTTCTTC. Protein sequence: CASSQLGNEQFF.

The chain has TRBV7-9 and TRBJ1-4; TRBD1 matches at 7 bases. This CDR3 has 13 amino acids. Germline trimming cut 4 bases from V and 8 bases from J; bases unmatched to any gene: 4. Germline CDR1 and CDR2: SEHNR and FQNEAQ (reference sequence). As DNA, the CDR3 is TGTGCCAGCAGCTATAACAGGGGAGAAAAACTGTTTTTT. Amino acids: CASSYNRGEKLFF.

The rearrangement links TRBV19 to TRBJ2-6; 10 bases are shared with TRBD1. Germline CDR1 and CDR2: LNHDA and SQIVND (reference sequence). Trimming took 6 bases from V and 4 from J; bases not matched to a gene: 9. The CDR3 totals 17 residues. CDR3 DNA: TGTGCCAGTAGGACAGGGGGCCTCTCTGGAGGGGCCAACGTCCTGACTTTC. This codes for CASRTGGLSGGANVLTF.

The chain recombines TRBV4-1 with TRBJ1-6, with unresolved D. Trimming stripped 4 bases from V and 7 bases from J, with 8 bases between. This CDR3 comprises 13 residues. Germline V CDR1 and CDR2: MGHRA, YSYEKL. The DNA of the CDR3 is TGCGCCAGCAGCCCGTACTTCAATTCACCCCTCCACTTT. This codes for CASSPYFNSPLHF.

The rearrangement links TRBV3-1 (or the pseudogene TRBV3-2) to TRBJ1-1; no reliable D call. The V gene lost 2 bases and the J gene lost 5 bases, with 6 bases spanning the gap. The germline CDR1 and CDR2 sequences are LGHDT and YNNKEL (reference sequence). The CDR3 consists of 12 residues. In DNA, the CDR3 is TGTGCCAGCAGCCAATCCAGAACTGAAGCTTTCTTT. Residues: CASSQSRTEAFF.

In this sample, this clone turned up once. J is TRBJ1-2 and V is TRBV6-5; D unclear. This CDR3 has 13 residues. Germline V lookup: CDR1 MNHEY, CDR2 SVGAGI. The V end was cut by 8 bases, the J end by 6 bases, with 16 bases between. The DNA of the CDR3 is TGTGCCAGCGCAGTTGACTCCTTTGATGGCTACACCTTC. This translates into CASAVDSFDGYTF.